This T cell receptor (beta chain) comes out of a study of T cells in Graves' hyperthyroidism and ophthalmopathy. Ten or more counts support this clonotype. RNA transcripts yielded amplified TCR beta CDR3 regions. The HTBI primer set served for first-round RT-PCR of the TCR CDR3. In TCRdb, the multiplex PCR reads were re-called with MiXCR into one record per CDR3 protein. Among 550,000 to 700,000 distinct CDR3 sequences listed, under 15% were seen once. V lost 0 bases and J lost 6, with 18 bases in between. This CDR3 contains 16 residues. Germline CDR1 reads GTSNPN; CDR2 reads SVGIG (reference sequence).

The J gene is TRBJ1-5, the V gene TRBV30; D may be TRBD1 (6 bases). The sample was blood. The TCR was taken from a woman aged 40-49 years with Graves' ophthalmopathy. The CDR3 region has the DNA TGTGCCTGGAGTGTAACCCAAAGGGGGATTCCTCAGCCCCAGCATTTT. It yields the protein CAWSVTQRGIPQPQHF.